Reported below is one T cell receptor (beta chain). Antigen: not known. Profiled with immunoSEQ multiplex PCR; TCRdb holds only in-frame clones, not every one. Of approximately 77,000 clones in the sample, about 89% were seen once. The source of the sample is a study of graft-versus-host responses after intestinal transplantation. The source was unstimulated CD4+ T cells sorted from spleen or lymph node cells, collected before intestinal transplant. The source of this sequence is a human donor who received an intestinal transplant.

CDR3 bases: TGTGCCAGCAGTGATCAGGGGGACTCCTACAATGAGCAGTTCTTC. This encodes CASSDQGDSYNEQFF. The chain recombines TRBV2 with TRBJ2-1; 7 positions match TRBD1. The V gene end was trimmed by 3 bases and the J gene end by 0 bases; junction bases not matched to a gene: 2. This CDR3 has 15 amino acids. CDR1 and CDR2 (germline): SNHLY, FYNNEI.